These T cell receptor beta chains were read from a single sample in a study of HIV-infected children after antiretroviral therapy interruption. TCRdb recomputed calls from the 3' RACE reads with MiXCR, one row per CDR3 protein. The sample lists over 35,000 distinct CDR3 sequences; approximately 7% were seen once. The sequenced sample was CD45RA+ CD4+ T cells from PBMCs, pooled from several time points, obtained from a donor given antiretroviral therapy, either interrupted or continuous. These TCRs come from a pool of human donors with HIV. Both conserved end residues are part of each CDR3. A D gene is named only where the DNA matches it firmly. The listing skips clone size in some rows; elsewhere it reads once, few, many or a size class.

CDR3 length	V gene	D gene	J gene	clone size	CDR3 protein	CDR3 DNA
14	TRBV19	TRBD1	TRBJ1-6	many	CASSTGTGYSPLHF	TGTGCCAGTAGTACCGGGACAGGGTATTCACCCCTCCACTTT
15	TRBV19	-	TRBJ1-5	many	CPSSMGRGAVRPQHF	TGTCCCAGTAGTATGGGCCGGGGAGCGGTTCGACCCCAGCATTTT
14	TRBV10-3	TRBD1	TRBJ2-7	few	CAISAGGGFDEQYF	TGTGCCATCAGTGCAGGGGGCGGTTTCGACGAGCAGTACTTC
15	TRBV7-4	TRBD2	TRBJ2-3	few	CASSTSSGRLDTQYF	TGTGCCAGCAGCACGTCTAGCGGGAGGTTAGATACGCAGTATTTT
11	TRBV10-2	-	TRBJ2-7	many	CASSDTHEQYF	TGCGCCAGCAGTGATACCCACGAGCAGTACTTC
16	TRBV28	TRBD1	TRBJ1-1	-	CASSQDRGIWNTEAFF	TGTGCCAGCAGCCAGGACAGGGGCATTTGGAACACTGAAGCTTTCTTT
14	TRBV6-4	-	TRBJ2-3	-	CASSAIPSTDTQYF	TGTGCCAGCAGTGCAATTCCTAGCACAGATACGCAGTATTTT
14	TRBV20-1	-	TRBJ2-2	many	CSARVASATGELFF	TGCAGTGCTAGAGTTGCGTCCGCCACCGGGGAGCTGTTTTTT
14	TRBV19	-	TRBJ1-1	many	CASSVRVMNTEAFF	TGTGCCAGTAGTGTCCGCGTCATGAACACTGAAGCTTTCTTT
13	TRBV12-3/TRBV12-4	TRBD2	TRBJ2-3	many	CASSWASGGTQYF	TGTGCCAGCAGTTGGGCTAGCGGGGGGACGCAGTATTTT
16	TRBV9	-	TRBJ1-1	many	CASSVGQGLPNTEAFF	TGTGCCAGCAGCGTAGGGCAGGGCCTGCCGAACACTGAAGCTTTCTTT
12	TRBV7-8	-	TRBJ2-7	many	CASTRGQDEQYF	TGTGCCAGCACCCGAGGCCAGGACGAGCAGTACTTC
15	TRBV6-6	TRBD1	TRBJ2-5	many	CASGDPGQGQDTQYF	TGTGCCAGCGGTGATCCGGGACAGGGGCAAGACACCCAGTACTTT
11	TRBV12-3/TRBV12-4	-	TRBJ2-1	few	CATGFVGEQFF	TGTGCCACCGGCTTTGTCGGTGAGCAGTTCTTC
15	TRBV5-1	TRBD1	TRBJ2-1	-	CASSTTGGLNNEQFF	TGCGCCAGCAGCACGACAGGGGGCCTGAACAATGAGCAGTTCTTC
15	TRBV28	-	TRBJ2-1	many	CASSSPPLGYNEQFF	TGTGCCAGCAGTTCACCCCCTTTGGGTTACAATGAGCAGTTCTTC